This T cell receptor beta chain was identified in a study of blood T cell repertoires in COVID-19. The germline V and J ends were trimmed by 1 base and 2 bases, with 8 bases remaining between them. Germline loops: CDR1 LGHDT, CDR2 YNNKEL (reference sequence). The CDR3 covers 14 residues. Clinical history reported by participants formed the basis on which cohorts were assigned. The data were produced by immunoSEQ multiplex PCR, yet TCRdb's version contains in-frame clones alone and is incomplete. The table records just over 150,000 clones, 88% of them present only once. The receptor comes from a woman between 50 and 59 years old who had recovered from COVID-19. This chain joins TRBV3-1 (or the pseudogene TRBV3-2) and TRBJ1-1; D not resolved. What was sequenced was PBMCs or T cells enriched from blood (not recorded which). The CDR3 DNA sequence: TGTGCCAGCAGCCAAGGTCGAGGAAACACTGAAGCTTTCTTT. Amino acid sequence: CASSQGRGNTEAFF.